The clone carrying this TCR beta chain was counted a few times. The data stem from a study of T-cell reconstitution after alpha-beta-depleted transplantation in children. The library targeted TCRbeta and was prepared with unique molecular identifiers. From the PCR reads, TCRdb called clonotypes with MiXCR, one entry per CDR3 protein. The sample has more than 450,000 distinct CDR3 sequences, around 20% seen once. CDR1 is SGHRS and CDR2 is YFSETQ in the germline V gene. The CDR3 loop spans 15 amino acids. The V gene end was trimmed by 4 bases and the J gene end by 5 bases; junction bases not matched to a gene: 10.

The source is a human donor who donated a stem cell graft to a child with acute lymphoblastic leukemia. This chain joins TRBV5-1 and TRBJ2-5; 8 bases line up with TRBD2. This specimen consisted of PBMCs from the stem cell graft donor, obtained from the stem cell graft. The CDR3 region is CASSLISGNLETQYF. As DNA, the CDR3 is TGCGCCAGCAGCCTGATTAGCGGGAATTTGGAGACCCAGTACTTC.